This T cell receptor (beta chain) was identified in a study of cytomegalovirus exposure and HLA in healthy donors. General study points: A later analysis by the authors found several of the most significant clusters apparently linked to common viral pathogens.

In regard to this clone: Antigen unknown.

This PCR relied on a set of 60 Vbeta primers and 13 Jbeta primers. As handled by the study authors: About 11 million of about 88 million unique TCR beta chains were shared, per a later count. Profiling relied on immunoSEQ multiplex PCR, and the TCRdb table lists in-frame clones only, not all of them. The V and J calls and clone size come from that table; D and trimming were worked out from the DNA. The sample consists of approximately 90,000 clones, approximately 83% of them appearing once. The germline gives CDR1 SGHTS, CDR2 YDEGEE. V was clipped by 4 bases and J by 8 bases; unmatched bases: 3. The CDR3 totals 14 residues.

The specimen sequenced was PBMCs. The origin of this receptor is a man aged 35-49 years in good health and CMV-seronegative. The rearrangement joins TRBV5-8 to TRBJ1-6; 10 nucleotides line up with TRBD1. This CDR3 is CASSVGQGHSPLHF. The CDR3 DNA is TGTGCCAGCAGCGTGGGACAGGGGCATTCACCCCTCCACTTT. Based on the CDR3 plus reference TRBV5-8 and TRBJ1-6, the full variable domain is EAGVTQSPTHLIKTRGQQATLRCSPISGHTSVYWYQQALGLGLQFLLWYDEGEERNRGNFPPRFSGRQFPNYSSELNVNALELEDSALYLCASSVGQGHSPLHFGNGTRLTVT.